Each of the 32 T cell receptor beta chains below was sequenced from the same sample in a study of PD-1 blockade in mismatch repair-deficient tumors. Produced via immunoSEQ multiplex PCR; TCRdb's table is partial and in-frame only. Of about 100,000 clones listed, 82% are singletons. Sequencing was performed on peripheral blood, taken approximately 35 weeks after starting pembrolizumab. These receptors originate from an adult with mismatch repair-deficient cancer.

This clone was recorded a few times. CDR3 sequence: CASSGAGGNTGELFF. CDR3 bases: TGTGCCAGCAGCGGTGCGGGAGGGAACACCGGGGAGCTGTTTTTT. J is TRBJ2-2 and V is TRBV9; 8 nucleotides align to TRBD2. The CDR3 has 15 residues. Germline lookup yields CDR1 SGDLS and CDR2 YYNGEE. Losses at the gene ends were 3 bases for V and 1 base for J; bases not matched to a gene: 2. The complete variable domain, with remaining parts taken from reference TRBV9 and TRBJ2-2, reads DSGVTQTPKHLITATGQRVTLRCSPRSGDLSVYWYQQSLDQGLQFLIQYYNGEERAKGNILERFSAQQFPDLHSELNLSSLELGDSALYFCASSGAGGNTGELFFGEGSRLTVL.

V gene TRBV7-2 combines with J gene TRBJ1-2; D not resolved. Between the trimmed V and J ends, which lost 3 bases and 0 bases, there was a span of 11 bases. This CDR3 comprises 15 residues. CDR1 is SGHTA and CDR2 is FQGNSA in the germline V gene. This CDR3 reads CASSLRQNPNYGYTF. The CDR3 DNA reads as TGTGCCAGCAGCTTGCGGCAGAATCCTAACTATGGCTACACCTTC.

CDR3 DNA: TGTGCCATCAGTGAAGCACCGCTTAACTATGGCTACACCTTC. As protein: CAISEAPLNYGYTF. This chain links TRBV10-3 with TRBJ1-2; D gene uncertain. Germline V gives CDR1 ENHRY, CDR2 SYGVKD. Trimming stripped 3 bases from V and 1 base from J, with 9 bases between. This CDR3 comprises 14 residues.

The count of this clone is one. This chain connects TRBV11-1 to TRBJ2-1, with 7 bases aligning to TRBD2. Germline V gene sequence: CDR1 SGHAT, CDR2 FQDESV (reference sequence). The junction had 9 bases not matched to a gene; V was cut back by 1 base and J by 3 bases. This CDR3 has 17 amino acids. The CDR3 DNA follows: TGTGCCAGCAGCTTAGGTCCGACGGGGGGTTACTACAATGAGCAGTTCTTC. Translated, it gives CASSLGPTGGYYNEQFF.

The V and J genes are TRBV7-9 and TRBJ2-1; D possibly corresponds to TRBD2 (6 bases). In germline, CDR1 is SEHNR, CDR2 FQNEAQ (reference sequence). V was pared by 8 bases and J by 1 base, with 12 bases between. This CDR3 is built from 14 residues. The CDR3: CASRTGGSYNEQFF. The CDR3, as DNA: TGTGCCAGCCGGACCGGGGGATCCTACAATGAGCAGTTCTTC.

V and J are TRBV9 and TRBJ1-4, with 9 bases identical to TRBD1. The CDR3 totals 15 residues. Looked up from germline, CDR1 is SGDLS and CDR2 is YYNGEE. V was clipped by 2 bases and J by 8 bases; unmatched bases: 7. CDR3 in amino acids: CASSVRDRDGEKLFF. DNA for the CDR3: TGTGCCAGCAGCGTCCGGGACAGGGACGGGGAAAAACTGTTTTTT.

V usage is TRBV5-4 and J usage is TRBJ2-1; 8 bases map to TRBD2. The junction had 9 bases not matched to a gene; V was cut back by 6 bases and J by 1 base. CDR3 length: 16 residues. Germline V CDR1 and CDR2: SGHNT, YYREEE (reference sequence). The CDR3 loop is CASNLPGLVSYNEQFF. The DNA for the CDR3 is TGTGCCAGCAACTTACCGGGACTAGTGTCCTACAATGAGCAGTTCTTC.

CDR3 sequence: CASSLAGDRAASPLHF. CDR3 in DNA: TGTGCCAGCAGCTTAGCGGGGGACAGGGCGGCTTCACCCCTCCACTTT. V gene TRBV7-9 combines with J gene TRBJ1-6; 9 nucleotides align to TRBD1. CDR1 SEHNR and CDR2 FQNEAQ come from the germline V gene (reference sequence). The CDR3 has 16 residues. The V and J ends lost 0 bases and 9 bases, in that order; junction bases with no gene match: 6.

The V call is TRBV5-4, the J call TRBJ2-3; 7 bases align to TRBD2. Trimming at V came to 1 base and at J to 2 bases, leaving 7 bases not matched to a gene. This CDR3 spans 16 amino acids. CDR1 is SGHNT, CDR2 YYREEE, per germline (reference sequence). Here the CDR3 reads CASSLPPSGPTDTQYF. CDR3 coding DNA: TGTGCCAGCAGCTTGCCGCCTAGCGGACCCACAGATACGCAGTATTTT.

Here the CDR3 DNA reads TGTGCCAGCAGCCAAGTCGTAGGCAGGGAGCCTGGAAACACCATATATTTT. It translates to CASSQVVGREPGNTIYF. V usage is TRBV4-2 and J usage is TRBJ1-3, with D perhaps matching TRBD1 (5 bases). Trimming pared 1 base from V and 2 bases from J, leaving 15 bases between. Looked up from germline, CDR1 is LGHNA and CDR2 is YNFKEQ. This CDR3 spans 17 amino acids.

The genes are TRBV7-3 and TRBJ2-5; no clear D. Germline V gives CDR1 SGHTA, CDR2 FQGTGA. Trimming stripped 3 bases from V and 4 bases from J, with 9 bases between. The CDR3 runs 13 residues. The CDR3 DNA sequence: TGTGCCAGCAGCTTCAGCAATCGAGAGACCCAGTACTTC. As protein: CASSFSNRETQYF.

This clone was counted a single time. V usage is TRBV7-3 and J usage is TRBJ2-1; possibly TRBD1 or TRBD2 for D (5 bases each). CDR3 size: 17 residues. Trimming left V 2 bases short and J 4 bases short, with 18 bases between. CDR1 SGHTA and CDR2 FQGTGA come from the germline V gene. The CDR3 region has the DNA TGTGCCAGCAGCTTACAGGACGGACGGGGACCATACAATGAGCAGTTCTTC. Amino acids: CASSLQDGRGPYNEQFF.

This chain links TRBV29-1 with TRBJ2-1; 15 bases are shared with TRBD2. CDR1 and CDR2 (germline): SQVTM, ANQGSEA. With 4 bases clipped from V and 6 bases from J, the junction kept 7 bases outside the gene matches. The CDR3 loop spans 16 amino acids. CDR3 region: CSVGGLAGGWANEQFF. The CDR3 DNA is TGCAGCGTTGGGGGACTAGCGGGAGGTTGGGCCAATGAGCAGTTCTTC.

The V gene is TRBV18, the J gene TRBJ2-1, with D tentatively TRBD1 (5 bases). Germline V gives CDR1 KGHSH, CDR2 LQKENI. Deletions cut 3 bases from V and 7 bases from J, with 16 bases between. This CDR3 region has 15 residues. CDR3 loop: CASSPLLDTQNEQFF. CDR3 nucleotides: TGTGCCAGCTCACCTCTCTTGGACACACAGAATGAGCAGTTCTTC.

This clone was seen a handful of times. The chain recombines TRBV9 with TRBJ2-3; D is unresolved. V was shortened by 3 bases and J by 0 bases, with 2 bases between the two germline ends. CDR1 is SGDLS, CDR2 YYNGEE, per germline. The CDR3 contains 12 residues. CDR3 protein: CASSDSTDTQYF. In nucleotides, the CDR3 is TGTGCCAGCAGCGATAGCACAGATACGCAGTATTTT.

This clone rates as medium-sized. The chain carries TRBV9 and TRBJ2-7; the D call may be TRBD1 or TRBD2 (5 bases each). This CDR3 spans 13 amino acids. Looked up from germline, CDR1 is SGDLS and CDR2 is YYNGEE. Trimming left V 3 bases short and J 6 bases short, with 13 bases between. CDR3 sequence: CASSGRTGLEQYF. The CDR3 nucleotides are TGTGCCAGCAGCGGGAGAACGGGGCTCGAGCAGTACTTC.

The V gene is TRBV13, the J gene TRBJ2-1, with 10 bases that match TRBD2. The CDR3 consists of 18 residues. V gave up 4 bases and J gave up 7 bases; unmatched junction bases: 16. Germline V CDR1 and CDR2: PRHDT, FYEKMQ (reference sequence). The CDR3 is CASSSPAGGTSEENEQFF. The CDR3 DNA reads as TGTGCCAGCAGCTCACCAGCGGGGGGGACTAGTGAGGAGAATGAGCAGTTCTTC.

V usage is TRBV7-9 and J usage is TRBJ1-4; 9 nucleotides match TRBD1. V shed 4 bases, J shed 0 bases, and the junction held 9 bases outside the gene matches. Germline CDR1 SEHNR, CDR2 FQNEAQ (reference sequence). The CDR3 totals 18 residues. The CDR3 DNA sequence: TGTGCCAGCAGCTGGACCGGGACAGGGAGATCAACTAATGAAAAACTGTTTTTT. Amino acid sequence: CASSWTGTGRSTNEKLFF.

This clone appeared once. V usage is TRBV11-2 and J usage is TRBJ1-3; 7 bases match TRBD1. Germline V CDR1 and CDR2: SGHAT, FQNNGV. The J segment lost 2 bases and the V segment lost 1 base, leaving 2 bases of the junction unmatched. There are 15 residues in the CDR3. The CDR3, as DNA: TGTGCCAGCAGCTTAGGGGGGACAGCTGGAAACACCATATATTTT. It yields the protein CASSLGGTAGNTIYF.

The CDR3 protein is CASSQDSRVDSYNEQFF. Written as DNA, the CDR3 is TGCGCCAGCAGCCAAGATTCTCGGGTCGACTCCTACAATGAGCAGTTCTTC. V usage is TRBV4-1 and J usage is TRBJ2-1; D remains unclear. Trimming took off 0 bases at V and 0 bases at J, with 12 bases between the two ends. The CDR3 runs 17 residues. Germline V lookup: CDR1 MGHRA, CDR2 YSYEKL.

This clone was seen a single time. The chain has TRBV5-1 and TRBJ2-7; D is undetermined. Germline CDR1 SGHRS, CDR2 YFSETQ. This CDR3 region has 11 residues. V lost 3 bases and J 2 bases, leaving 3 bases between the germline ends. CDR3 sequence (DNA): TGCGCCAGCAGCTCCACCTACGAGCAGTACTTC. This codes for CASSSTYEQYF.

This chain joins TRBV6-6 and TRBJ1-5; D gene unclear. Trimming pared 5 bases from V and 0 bases from J, leaving 8 bases between. This CDR3 spans 14 amino acids. Germline CDR1 reads MNHNY; CDR2 reads SVGAGI (reference sequence). The CDR3 coding sequence is TGTGCCAGCAGTGGACTTGGTAGCAATCAGCCCCAGCATTTT. Protein: CASSGLGSNQPQHF.

This rearrangement joins TRBV9 to TRBJ2-7; unclear D gene. This CDR3 region has 12 residues. Germline V gene sequence: CDR1 SGDLS, CDR2 YYNGEE. Between the trimmed V and J ends, which lost 3 bases and 2 bases, there was a span of 6 bases. The chain's CDR3 is CASSGPTYEQYF. The CDR3 DNA sequence: TGTGCCAGCAGCGGCCCTACCTACGAGCAGTACTTC. Using reference TRBV9 and TRBJ2-7 for the parts outside the CDR3, the full variable domain is DSGVTQTPKHLITATGQRVTLRCSPRSGDLSVYWYQQSLDQGLQFLIQYYNGEERAKGNILERFSAQQFPDLHSELNLSSLELGDSALYFCASSGPTYEQYFGPGTRLTVT.

This chain joins TRBV5-6 and TRBJ2-1; possible D gene TRBD2, 6 bases. The V end was cut by 3 bases, the J end by 12 bases, with 13 bases between. Germline assignment: CDR1 SGHDT and CDR2 YYEEEE. The CDR3 sequence is 12 residues long. CDR3 bases: TGTGCCAGCAGCTCTCGAAGGGGAGGGCAGTTCTTC. Translation: CASSSRRGGQFF.

This clone appeared a few times. The chain recombines TRBV6-5 with TRBJ2-2; D is undetermined. Trimming shortened V by 4 bases and J by 1 base, and 10 bases separated the two germline ends. Germline CDR1 is MNHEY and CDR2 is SVGAGI. The CDR3 has 15 amino acids. The CDR3 reads CASSSPPLNTGELFF. CDR3 sequence (DNA): TGTGCCAGCAGTTCCCCGCCCCTGAACACCGGGGAGCTGTTTTTT.

As DNA, the CDR3 is TGTGCCAGCAGCTTGTTATACTCAACCTACGAGCAGTACTTC. The encoded protein is CASSLLYSTYEQYF. V and J are TRBV11-2 and TRBJ2-7; no definite D call. CDR1 and CDR2 from the germline V gene are SGHAT and FQNNGV. V shed 3 bases and J shed 2 bases, with 11 bases lying between them. This CDR3 contains 14 residues.

Ten or more counts support this clone. The chain combines TRBV19 with TRBJ1-5; D is unresolved. In germline, CDR1 is LNHDA, CDR2 SQIVND (reference sequence). The CDR3 length is 13 residues. V was cut by 9 bases and J by 6 bases, with 15 bases left in between. The chain's CDR3 is CASNEGSGQPQHF. CDR3 DNA sequence: TGTGCCAGCAATGAGGGATCTGGTCAGCCCCAGCATTTT.

The chain has TRBV27 and TRBJ1-2, with D unresolved. The length of the CDR3 is 17 residues. V was cut by 2 bases and J by 3 bases, with 19 bases left in between. Germline V gene sequence: CDR1 MNHEY, CDR2 SMNVEV (reference sequence). The CDR3 coding sequence is TGTGCCAGCAGTTTACGGGCAGTAGTTGACCGGGACTATGGCTACACCTTC. The encoded protein is CASSLRAVVDRDYGYTF.

In DNA form, the CDR3 reads TGTGCCAGCAGTTCCTCGGTCGGAACAGATACGCAGTATTTT. It specifies CASSSSVGTDTQYF. This rearrangement joins TRBV6-5 to TRBJ2-3, with D uncertain. The germline V gene has CDR1 MNHEY and CDR2 SVGAGI. CDR3 length: 14 residues. Trimming removed 4 bases from V and 3 bases from J, with 11 bases in between.

J is TRBJ1-2 and V is TRBV5-8, with TRBD1 matching 8 bases. Germline-derived CDR1 and CDR2 are SGHTS and YDEGEE. Germline trimming cut 6 bases from V and 8 bases from J; bases unmatched to any gene: 12. CDR3 length: 14 amino acids. The CDR3 spells CASNKGTGGRGYTF. For the CDR3, the DNA is TGTGCCAGCAACAAAGGGACAGGTGGCCGGGGCTACACCTTC.

The V gene is TRBV4-3, the J gene TRBJ2-3; D possibly corresponds to TRBD2 (7 bases). From germline, CDR1 is LGHNA and CDR2 YSLEER. The germline V and J ends were trimmed by 3 bases and 1 base, with 20 bases remaining between them. CDR3 length equals 18 residues. The CDR3 protein is CASSQGGGLTGRTDTQYF. The CDR3 DNA reads TGCGCCAGCAGCCAGGGGGGGGGATTGACAGGACGCACAGATACGCAGTATTTT.

The chain couples TRBV11-3 to TRBJ2-2; no firm D call. The CDR3 totals 13 residues. V dropped 0 bases and J dropped 6 bases, with 5 bases sitting between them. CDR1 and CDR2 from the germline V gene are SGHNT and YENEEA. CDR3 nucleotide sequence: TGTGCCAGCAGCTTAGATAGGGCCGGGGAGCTGTTTTTT. Encoded protein: CASSLDRAGELFF. The complete variable domain, with remaining parts taken from reference TRBV11-3 and TRBJ2-2, reads EAGVVQSPRYKIIEKKQPVAFWCNPISGHNTLYWYLQNLGQGPELLIRYENEEAVDDSQLPKDRFSAERLKGVDSTLKIQPAELGDSAVYLCASSLDRAGELFFGEGSRLTVL.